This T cell receptor (beta chain) was recorded in a study of T cells in Graves' hyperthyroidism and ophthalmopathy. Calling Graves' hyperthyroidism stable meant ophthalmopathy did not progress within 18 months. Each 10 ml fresh peripheral blood draw supplied the PBMCs. The source material, RNA transcripts, was used to amplify TCR beta CDR3 regions. HTBI primers were employed in a first-round RT-PCR of the TCR CDR3. A single record per CDR3 protein comes from TCRdb applying MiXCR to the multiplex PCR reads. This sample has 450,000 to 600,000 distinct CDR3 sequences, with 14% found just once. There are 14 residues in the CDR3. Per the germline V gene, CDR1 is DFQATT and CDR2 is SNEGSKA (reference sequence). Trimming took 1 base from V and 4 from J, leaving 14 bases between them.

Sequenced: blood. The rearrangement links TRBV20-1 to TRBJ2-7; weak D call: TRBD1 (5 bases). This TCR was sampled from a woman aged 40 to 49 with Graves' hyperthyroidism. The CDR3 reads CSARALGASYEQYF. CDR3 sequence (DNA): TGCAGTGCTAGAGCCCTAGGGGCGTCTTACGAGCAGTACTTC.